A selection of T cell receptor beta chains follows, all from one sample in a study of T cell responses to AZD1222 COVID-19 vaccine. Sequenced by immunoSEQ multiplex PCR; TCRdb stores in-frame clones only, minus some. The profile covers 95,000 to 150,000 clones, with 85% to 95% appearing a single time and less than 6% taken by the ten largest. The source material was peripheral blood, sampled 28 days after the second AZD1222 dose. These receptors were collected from an adult who received the AZD1222 COVID-19 vaccine. The CDR3 runs from the conserved cysteine through the conserved F or W. D genes are given only for firm matches. Clone size appears in some rows only: once, few, many, or a class for an expanded clone.

>TRBV19|TRBJ2-2|TRBD2|NA
TGTGCCAGTAGTATAGTTCCTAGCGGCAGCACCGGGGAGCTGTTTTTT
CASSIVPSGSTGELFF
>TRBV28|TRBJ1-6|NA|NA
TGTGCCAGCAGTTTTGTCGGACGATCCTATAATTCACCCCTCCACTTT
CASSFVGRSYNSPLHF
>TRBV9|TRBJ2-1|TRBD2|NA
TGTGCCAGCAGCGCCTCTAGCGGGATTTACAATGAGCAGTTCTTC
CASSASSGIYNEQFF
>TRBV18|TRBJ2-5|NA|NA
TGTGCCAGCTCATCCCTGGCGGGACACCTTCAAGAGACCCAGTACTTC
CASSSLAGHLQETQYF
>TRBV9|TRBJ2-1|NA|NA
TGTGCCAGCAGCGTAGAGGGAGTCGGCGGCAATGAGCAGTTCTTC
CASSVEGVGGNEQFF
>TRBV9|TRBJ2-5|NA|NA
TGTGCCAGCAGCGCATCCGGGACGCCACTTACCCAGTACTTC
CASSASGTPLTQYF
>TRBV24-1|TRBJ2-2|NA|NA
TGTGCCACCAGTGATTCGAGACATGACACCGGGGAGCTGTTTTTT
CATSDSRHDTGELFF
>TRBV10-2|TRBJ1-6|NA|NA
TGCGCCAGCAGTCCCATAGTCGCCCGCTCCTATAATTCACCCCTCCACTTT
CASSPIVARSYNSPLHF
>TRBV5-8|TRBJ1-1|NA|NA
TGTGCCAGCAGCTTGTTCCCAGCTGAAGCTTTCTTT
CASSLFPAEAFF
>TRBV18|TRBJ2-2|NA|NA
TGTGCCAGCTCACCAGGGGGCGCATTCACCGGGGAGCTGTTTTTT
CASSPGGAFTGELFF
>TRBV4-3|TRBJ2-1|TRBD1|NA
TGCGCCAGCAGCCAAGATTTGGGACAGTACAATGAGCAGTTCTTC
CASSQDLGQYNEQFF
>TRBV29-1|TRBJ1-2|TRBD1|NA
TGCAGCGTTGAAGACCCGGACAGGGACTATGGCTACACCTTC
CSVEDPDRDYGYTF
>TRBV4-1|TRBJ2-7|NA|NA
TGCGCCAGCAGCCTTACGAAGGGAACCCCCCGGGGGATCGAGCAGTACTTC
CASSLTKGTPRGIEQYF
>TRBV7-8|TRBJ1-1|NA|NA
TGTGCCAGCAGCCTCAGGGATAAGGACACTGAAGCTTTCTTT
CASSLRDKDTEAFF
>TRBV2|TRBJ2-2|NA|NA
TGTGCCAGCACCTCTGGCGGGGAGCTGTTTTTT
CASTSGGELFF
>TRBV5-4|TRBJ1-2|NA|NA
TGTGCCAGCAGCTTTATGGGGGGTAGGCAGGGGACCTATGGCTACACCTTC
CASSFMGGRQGTYGYTF
>TRBV7-2|TRBJ2-2|NA|NA
TGTGCCAGCAGCTTAGGTCGGGCCTCTTCCCGGGAGCTGTTTTTT
CASSLGRASSRELFF
>TRBV28|TRBJ1-6|NA|NA
TGTGCCAGCAGAGACACAGGGTGGAGCTCCTATAATTCACCCCTCCACTTT
CASRDTGWSSYNSPLHF
>TRBV5-1|TRBJ1-6|TRBD1|NA
TGCGCCAGCAGCGGAGGGACAGGCCTTTATAATTCACCCCTCCACTTT
CASSGGTGLYNSPLHF
>TRBV29-1|TRBJ1-5|TRBD1|NA
TGCAGCGCTGGACAGGGGGGTCAGCCCCAGCATTTT
CSAGQGGQPQHF
>TRBV15|TRBJ1-1|NA|NA
TGTGCCACCAGCAGAGATTTAGCGAGGGCCGGCACTGAAGCTTTCTTT
CATSRDLARAGTEAFF
>TRBV19|TRBJ1-5|NA|NA
TGTGCCAGTAGTGATGACAGCCGCGGGGATCAGCCCCAGCATTTT
CASSDDSRGDQPQHF
>TRBV7-2|TRBJ2-1|NA|NA
TGTGCCAGCAGTTTGATTGGTGGGGGAGAATGTTTCTTC
CASSLIGGGECFF
>TRBV2|TRBJ2-7|TRBD1|NA
TGTGCCAGCAGGGATAGGACAGGGGGCTTCTACGAGCAGTACTTC
CASRDRTGGFYEQYF
>TRBV28|TRBJ1-2|NA|NA
TGTGCCAGCAGTTTAGGGCCAGAAGTCTATGGCTACACCTTC
CASSLGPEVYGYTF
>TRBV27|TRBJ1-2|NA|NA
TGTGCCAGCAGTTGGGCGGGGGGCTATGGCTACACCTTC
CASSWAGGYGYTF
>TRBV27|TRBJ2-1|TRBD1|NA
TGTGCCAGCAGTTTCCCGGGACAGGGAATTTATGAGCAGTTCTTC
CASSFPGQGIYEQFF
>TRBV2|TRBJ1-2|NA|NA
TGTGCCAGCAGTGAGGATGGCTACACCTTC
CASSEDGYTF
>TRBV27|TRBJ2-3|NA|NA
TGTGCCACCGCTCGGGGAGATACGCAGTATTTT
CATARGDTQYF
>TRBV12-3/TRBV12-4|TRBJ1-1|NA|NA
TGTGCCAGCAGCTCCTCCCGCACTGAAGCTTTCTTT
CASSSSRTEAFF
>TRBV21-1|TRBJ1-1|NA|NA
TGTGCCAGCAGCGGCCGACAGGGGACCACTGAAGCTTTCTTT
CASSGRQGTTEAFF
>TRBV5-1|TRBJ1-3|NA|NA
TGCGCCAGCAGCTTGGCCGGAGAAAGAGGAAACACCATATATTTT
CASSLAGERGNTIYF
>TRBV5-1|TRBJ2-7|TRBD1|NA
TGCGCCAGCAGGTCCGGGACAGGGCCCTACGAGCAGTACTTC
CASRSGTGPYEQYF
>TRBV18|TRBJ1-1|NA|once
TGTGCCAGCTCTCCGAGTTTGAACACTGAAGCTTTCTTT
CASSPSLNTEAFF